Following are 21 T cell receptor beta chains from one sample sequenced in a study of T cells in Graves' hyperthyroidism and ophthalmopathy. Researchers took RNA transcripts and amplified the TCR beta CDR3 regions from them. The HTBI primer set served for first-round RT-PCR of the TCR CDR3. TCRdb redid the calling of the multiplex PCR reads with MiXCR, one entry per CDR3 protein. The table lists more than 500,000 distinct CDR3 sequences, 12% to 15% of them singletons. The specimen was blood. Source of these receptors: a woman between 40 and 55 years old with Graves' hyperthyroidism.

The chain links TRBV12-3 or TRBV12-4 to TRBJ1-4; the match to TRBD1 covers 8 bases. The V gene end was trimmed by 6 bases and the J gene end by 7 bases; junction bases not matched to a gene: 19. The CDR3 consists of 18 residues. Here the CDR3 DNA reads TGTGCCAGCAGACCTGGACAGGGAACAACAACTGGTAGTGAAAAACTGTTTTTT. Translating it yields CASRPGQGTTTGSEKLFF.

In its sample, this clonotype was seen many times. The chain joins TRBV18 to TRBJ2-7, with 8 bases lining up with TRBD1. The germline CDR1 and CDR2 sequences are KGHSH and LQKENI. The V gene end was trimmed by 1 base and the J gene end by 3 bases; junction bases not matched to a gene: 8. The CDR3 is 16 amino acids. CDR3: CASSPQGQGFNYEQYF. In nucleotides, the CDR3 is TGTGCCAGCTCACCACAAGGACAGGGCTTTAACTACGAGCAGTACTTC.

Ten or more counts support this clonotype. The J gene is TRBJ2-5, the V gene TRBV3-1, with D unresolved. The germline V and J ends were trimmed by 4 bases and 1 base, with 7 bases remaining between them. Germline V CDR1 and CDR2: LGHDT, YNNKEL (reference sequence). This CDR3 contains 13 residues. CDR3 in amino acids: CASSRQIQETQYF. The DNA for the CDR3 is TGTGCCAGCAGCCGACAAATCCAAGAGACCCAGTACTTC.

This clonotype was counted at least ten times. The chain recombines TRBV7-2 with TRBJ1-5; unclear D gene. Germline V CDR1 and CDR2: SGHTA, FQGNSA. V was pared by 2 bases and J by 0 bases, with 8 bases between. The CDR3 extends over 15 amino acids. In nucleotides, the CDR3 is TGTGCCAGCAGCTTAATGTCAGATAGCAATCAGCCCCAGCATTTT. Protein product: CASSLMSDSNQPQHF.

The chain recombines TRBV5-1 with TRBJ2-1; TRBD2 matches 14 bases. With 4 bases clipped from V and 3 bases from J, the junction kept 24 bases outside the gene matches. CDR3 length: 23 amino acids. CDR1 is SGHRS, CDR2 YFSETQ, per germline. Written as DNA, the CDR3 is TGCGCCAGCAGCGGAGGACTAGCGGGAGGAAAACGGTCCAACCGGGGCTTCTACAATGAGCAGTTCTTC. Protein: CASSGGLAGGKRSNRGFYNEQFF.

This clonotype was detected a few times. V usage is TRBV20-1 and J usage is TRBJ2-6; D call uncertain. This CDR3 is 12 amino acids long. Germline assignment: CDR1 DFQATT and CDR2 SNEGSKA (reference sequence). Trimming pared 0 bases from V and 3 bases from J, leaving 0 bases between. Here the CDR3 DNA reads TGCAGTGCTAGAGATGGGGCCAACGTCCTGACTTTC. Encoded protein: CSARDGANVLTF.

This clonotype was seen repeatedly, ten times or more. The rearrangement uses TRBV12-3 or TRBV12-4 and TRBJ1-2; D may be TRBD1 (6 bases). Trimming took 6 bases from V and 8 from J, leaving 16 bases between them. CDR3 length: 13 residues. CDR3 amino acids: CASRSTGTEGYTF. CDR3 nucleotide sequence: TGTGCCAGCAGATCAACAGGGACTGAGGGCTACACCTTC.

This chain connects TRBV6-2 or TRBV6-3 to TRBJ1-1; D unresolved. The CDR3 has 15 amino acids. From germline, CDR1 is MNHEY and CDR2 SVGEGT. Between the trimmed V and J ends, which lost 3 bases and 1 base, there was a span of 12 bases. The DNA for the CDR3 is TGTGCCAGCAGTTATTCCCCACGCACGAACACTGAAGCTTTCTTT. The encoded protein is CASSYSPRTNTEAFF.

This chain connects TRBV18 to TRBJ2-7; 9 bases map to TRBD1. This CDR3 is 14 amino acids long. Germline V gives CDR1 KGHSH, CDR2 LQKENI. J lost 3 bases, V lost 5 bases, and 5 bases had no gene match. CDR3 protein: CASSATGGDYEQYF. DNA of the CDR3: TGTGCCAGCTCAGCTACAGGGGGCGACTACGAGCAGTACTTC.

Only a few counts were recorded for this clonotype. The CDR3 loop reads CASSPAGTQTYEQYF. In nucleotides, the CDR3 is TGCGCCAGCAGCCCCGCCGGGACACAAACCTACGAGCAGTACTTC. V usage is TRBV5-1 and J usage is TRBJ2-7, with TRBD1 as a possible D gene (6 bases). In germline, CDR1 is SGHRS, CDR2 YFSETQ. V was shortened by 4 bases and J by 2 bases, with 16 bases between the two germline ends. CDR3 length: 15 residues.

This clonotype was observed many times. This rearrangement joins TRBV30 to TRBJ1-5; D is unclear. CDR3 length equals 13 residues. Germline values: CDR1 GTSNPN, CDR2 SVGIG (reference sequence). V lost 0 bases to trimming and J lost 4 bases, with 7 bases between them. The CDR3 nucleotides are TGTGCCTGGAGTGTAGCGTTGAATCAGCCCCAGCATTTT. It is translated as CAWSVALNQPQHF.

DNA of the CDR3: TGCGCCAGCAGCAAGGGACAACGGGAGAGCTCTGGGGCCAACGTCCTGACTTTC. Protein product: CASSKGQRESSGANVLTF. The V call is TRBV5-1, the J call TRBJ2-6, with D tentatively TRBD1 or TRBD2 (6 bases each). Germline V CDR1 and CDR2: SGHRS, YFSETQ. V shed 4 bases and J shed 0 bases, with 17 bases lying between them. The CDR3 length is 18 residues.

Only a few counts were recorded for this clonotype. This chain joins TRBV5-1 and TRBJ2-1, with 9 bases identical to TRBD2. The CDR3 contains 17 residues. The germline V gene encodes CDR1 SGHRS and CDR2 YFSETQ. V gave up 4 bases and J gave up 2 bases; unmatched junction bases: 10. The CDR3 region is CASSEALAGATYNEQFF. CDR3 bases: TGCGCCAGCAGCGAAGCCTTAGCGGGAGCTACCTACAATGAGCAGTTCTTC.

The rearrangement uses TRBV6-2 or TRBV6-3 and TRBJ2-2; 8 nucleotides align to TRBD1. The CDR3 consists of 16 residues. Germline-derived CDR1 and CDR2 are MNHEY and SVGEGT. The V gene end was trimmed by 6 bases and the J gene end by 4 bases; junction bases not matched to a gene: 10. The CDR3 region is CASRTGSGGGTGELFF. CDR3 DNA: TGTGCCAGCAGAACCGGGTCAGGGGGCGGCACCGGGGAGCTGTTTTTT.

There are many counts of this clonotype. The rearrangement uses TRBV6-1 and TRBJ1-5; D uncertain. This CDR3 spans 15 amino acids. Germline assignment: CDR1 MNHNS and CDR2 SASEGT. Trimming stripped 6 bases from V and 8 bases from J, with 20 bases between. Here the CDR3 reads CASREGEGVFEPQHF. CDR3 nucleotide sequence: TGTGCCAGCAGGGAGGGTGAAGGAGTATTTGAGCCCCAGCATTTT.

This clonotype has at least ten counts. The genes are TRBV3-1 and TRBJ1-1; no clear D. Per germline, CDR1 LGHDT and CDR2 YNNKEL (reference sequence). This CDR3 spans 13 amino acids. Trimming cost V 2 bases and J 3 bases, with 7 bases left between them. For the CDR3, the DNA is TGTGCCAGCAGCCAACTCTCGGACACTGAAGCTTTCTTT. It translates to CASSQLSDTEAFF.

This clonotype was detected ten times or more. The chain employs TRBV18 and TRBJ2-3, with D unresolved. V lost 6 bases to trimming and J lost 2 bases, with 12 bases between them. CDR1 and CDR2 from the germline V gene are KGHSH and LQKENI. The CDR3 is made up of 14 amino acids. The CDR3 sequence is CASSPPRHTDTQYF. DNA of the CDR3: TGTGCCAGCTCCCCCCCGAGGCACACAGATACGCAGTATTTT.

This clonotype has a count of ten or more. The chain uses TRBV28 and TRBJ1-1; D call uncertain. The germline V and J ends were trimmed by 2 bases and 0 bases, with 10 bases remaining between them. The CDR3 extends over 15 amino acids. Germline V CDR1 and CDR2: MDHEN, SYDVKM. The CDR3 loop is CASSLTDGLNTEAFF. The CDR3 bases are TGTGCCAGCAGTTTAACGGACGGTTTGAACACTGAAGCTTTCTTT. The full variable domain, in which reference TRBV28 and TRBJ1-1 provide the parts outside the CDR3, is DVKVTQSSRYLVKRTGEKVFLECVQDMDHENMFWYRQDPGLGLRLIYFSYDVKMKEKGDIPEGYSVSREKKERFSLILESASTNQTSMYLCASSLTDGLNTEAFFGQGTRLTVV.

This clonotype has ten or more counts. J is TRBJ1-4 and V is TRBV28; D not resolved. CDR1 and CDR2 (germline): MDHEN, SYDVKM. The CDR3 is 12 residues long. Trimming cost V 7 bases and J 8 bases, with 11 bases left between them. CDR3 amino acids: CASTGRDEKLFF. The CDR3 coding sequence is TGTGCCAGCACTGGACGCGACGAAAAACTGTTTTTT.

This clonotype appeared many times. CDR3 sequence reads: CASSIQGSRGETQYF. DNA for the CDR3: TGTGCCAGCAGCATTCAGGGCTCCCGTGGGGAGACCCAGTACTTC. The V gene is TRBV2, the J gene TRBJ2-5; possibly TRBD1 for D (5 bases). The germline CDR1 and CDR2 sequences are SNHLY and FYNNEI. The germline V and J ends were trimmed by 6 bases and 5 bases, with 19 bases remaining between them. This CDR3 region has 15 residues. Looking up the rest from reference TRBV2 and TRBJ2-5 gives the full variable domain: EPEVTQTPSHQVTQMGQEVILRCVPISNHLYFYWYRQILGQKVEFLVSFYNNEISEKSEIFDDQFSVERPDGSNFTLKIRSTKLEDSAMYFCASSIQGSRGETQYFGPGTRLLVL.

This sequence joins TRBV27 and TRBJ1-5, with 12 bases lining up with TRBD1. The germline V gene has CDR1 MNHEY and CDR2 SMNVEV (reference sequence). With 5 bases clipped from V and 2 bases from J, the junction kept 7 bases outside the gene matches. The CDR3 is 17 amino acids. For the CDR3, the DNA is TGTGCCAGCAGTCCTGGGACAGGGGGCTTTGGCAATCAGCCCCAGCATTTT. Translated: CASSPGTGGFGNQPQHF.